This entry is about one T cell receptor (beta chain). Antigen unknown. The data derive from a study of cytomegalovirus exposure and HLA in healthy donors. Study-wide results and limits: The authors listed 180 or so TCR beta chains as cytomegalovirus-associated.

Trimming at V came to 3 bases and at J to 11 bases, leaving 14 bases not matched to a gene. Germline CDR1 and CDR2: SGHDN and FVKESK. CDR3 length: 15 amino acids. TCRdb's table, derived via immunoSEQ multiplex PCR, lists solely in-frame clones and lacks some. The data show under 250,000 clones, with 75% to 90% seen just once and roughly 5.5% held by the top ten. This TCR came from a woman aged 18-29 years in good health and CMV-seronegative. The sample taken for sequencing was PBMCs. V usage is TRBV14 and J usage is TRBJ1-2; 8 bases fit TRBD1. The CDR3 bases are TGTGCCAGCAGCCATTCCCCCCGGGACAGGTCCTTTTACACCTTC. This sequence encodes CASSHSPRDRSFYTF.